This T cell receptor beta chain comes out of a study of cytomegalovirus exposure and HLA in healthy donors. Study-wide background: As an earlier analysis found, around 170 million T cells yielded over 95 million unique TCR beta sequences. General study points: Later on, a genetic analysis was performed. It linked a missense variant in DCLRE1C with V- and J-gene trimming of TCR beta. By HLA locus, TCR association rates varied in a later analysis, with DRB1 showing the most and HLA-C the fewest. A later analysis associated some 16,000 TCR beta sequences with HLA alleles at a 0.05 false discovery rate.

A multiplex PCR was run with 60 Vbeta primers and 13 Jbeta primers. Clones were read by immunoSEQ multiplex PCR, and TCRdb kept only the in-frame ones, dropping some. The repertoire shows approximately 110,000 clones; the top ten hold about 2%. This CDR3 has 17 amino acids. Between the trimmed V and J ends, which lost 0 bases and 0 bases, there was a span of 12 bases. Per germline, CDR1 SGDLS and CDR2 YYNGEE. With respect to this clone: Its specificity is not known.

Sequencing used PBMCs. This TCR was sampled from a man aged 35-49 years in good health and CMV-seronegative. The V and J genes are TRBV9 and TRBJ2-2; the D gene is possibly TRBD1 (6 bases). The CDR3, as DNA: TGTGCCAGCAGCGTAGGGTCAGGGACACCGAACACCGGGGAGCTGTTTTTT. Protein: CASSVGSGTPNTGELFF.